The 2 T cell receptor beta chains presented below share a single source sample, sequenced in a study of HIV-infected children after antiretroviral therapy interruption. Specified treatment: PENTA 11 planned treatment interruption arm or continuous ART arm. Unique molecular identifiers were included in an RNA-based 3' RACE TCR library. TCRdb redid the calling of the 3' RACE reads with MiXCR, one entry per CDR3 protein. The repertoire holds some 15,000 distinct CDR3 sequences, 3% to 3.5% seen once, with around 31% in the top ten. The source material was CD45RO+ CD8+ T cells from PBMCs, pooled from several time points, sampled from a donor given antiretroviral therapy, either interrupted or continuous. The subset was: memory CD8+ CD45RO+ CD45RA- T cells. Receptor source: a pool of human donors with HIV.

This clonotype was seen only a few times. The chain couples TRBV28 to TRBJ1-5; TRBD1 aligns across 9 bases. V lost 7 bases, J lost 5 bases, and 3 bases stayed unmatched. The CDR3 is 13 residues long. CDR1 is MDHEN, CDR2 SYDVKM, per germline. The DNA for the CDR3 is TGTGCCAGCATACGGACAGGGGATCAGCCCCAGCATTTT. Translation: CASIRTGDQPQHF.

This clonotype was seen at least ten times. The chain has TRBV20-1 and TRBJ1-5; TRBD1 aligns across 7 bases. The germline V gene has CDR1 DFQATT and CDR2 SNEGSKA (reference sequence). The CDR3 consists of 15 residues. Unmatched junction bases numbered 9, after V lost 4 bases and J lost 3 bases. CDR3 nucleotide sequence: TGCAGTGCTATCAGGGGGGACGGCTACAATCAGCCCCAGCATTTT. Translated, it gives CSAIRGDGYNQPQHF.